This T cell receptor beta chain was recovered during a study of neoadjuvant nivolumab and ipilimumab in lung cancer. Germline-derived CDR1 and CDR2 are KGHSH and LQKENI. The CDR3 has 17 amino acids. The germline V and J ends were trimmed by 4 bases and 3 bases, with 19 bases remaining between them. In its sample, this clone was seen once. Assay used: immunoSEQ multiplex PCR; TCRdb lists only in-frame clones, some missing. Found here are 25,000 to 35,000 clones, roughly nine tenths of them singletons; the top ten hold approximately 4.6%. The chain recombines TRBV18 with TRBJ1-3; no definite D call. The source of this sequence is an adult with non-small cell lung cancer. The specimen was peripheral blood, collected after neoadjuvant nivolumab, alone or with ipilimumab, at or shortly before surgery. In DNA, the CDR3 is TGTGCCAGCTCACTCCGTGGTCCCGGATTTGGTGGAAACACCATATATTTT. Its protein product is CASSLRGPGFGGNTIYF.